The source of this TCR beta chain is a study of identical twins. As regards this clonotype: Its antigen is undetermined.

Broader study findings: The study found excess low generation probability among twin-shared out-of-frame alpha sequences.

Unique molecular identifiers were present on the cDNA, which also gained a universal primer site by template switching. TCRdb re-called the 5' RACE reads with MiXCR, one entry per CDR3 protein. The sample includes 400,000 to 500,000 distinct CDR3 sequences, 13% to 15% seen only once; the top ten take approximately 0.98%. Every donor was a healthy Caucasian. The data were also submitted as part of a second study, on yellow fever vaccine responses in identical twins.

What was sequenced was CD4+ T cells sorted from blood. The TCR comes from a woman younger than 35 in good health.

CDR3 amino acids: CSARMQRGYGYTF. The CDR3, as DNA: TGCAGTGCTAGGATGCAAAGGGGCTATGGCTACACCTTC. V and J are TRBV20-1 and TRBJ1-2; perhaps TRBD1 as D (5 bases). V shed 3 bases and J shed 4 bases, with 12 bases lying between them. The CDR3 spans 13 residues. Per the germline V gene, CDR1 is DFQATT and CDR2 is SNEGSKA (reference sequence).